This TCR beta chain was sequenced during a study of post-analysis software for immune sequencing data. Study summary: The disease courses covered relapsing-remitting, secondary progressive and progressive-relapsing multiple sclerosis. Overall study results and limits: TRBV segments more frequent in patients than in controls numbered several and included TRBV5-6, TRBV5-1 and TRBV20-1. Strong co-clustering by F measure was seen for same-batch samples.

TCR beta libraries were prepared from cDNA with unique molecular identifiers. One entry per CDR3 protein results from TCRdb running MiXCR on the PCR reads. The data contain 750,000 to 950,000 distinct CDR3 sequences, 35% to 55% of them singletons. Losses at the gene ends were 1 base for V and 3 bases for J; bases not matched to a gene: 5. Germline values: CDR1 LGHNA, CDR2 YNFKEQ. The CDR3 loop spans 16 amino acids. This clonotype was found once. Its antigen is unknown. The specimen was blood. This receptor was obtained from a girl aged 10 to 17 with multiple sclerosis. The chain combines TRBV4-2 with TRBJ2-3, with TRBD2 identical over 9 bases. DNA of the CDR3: TGTGCCAGCAGCCAAGTCTCCAGCGGGAGGACAGATACGCAGTATTTT. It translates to CASSQVSSGRTDTQYF.